Sequencing of this TCR beta chain was carried out in a study of HIV-infected patients and healthy controls. Study-level points and caveats: Eight alpha and eight beta V genes differed significantly in mean usage between HIV-infected patients and controls. MAIT alpha-chain CDR3s were frequent in healthy controls, depleted in HIV+.

CDR1 MNHNS and CDR2 SASEGT come from the germline V gene. The length of the CDR3 is 14 residues. The V end was cut by 4 bases, the J end by 5 bases, with 9 bases between. cDNA was made from roughly 470 ng RNA using alpha and beta constant primers. Each of the alpha and beta chains got its own library through chain-specific third strand synthesis with indices. Each molecule carried a 12-nucleotide identifier made of two joined random hexamers added before amplification. TCRdb redid the calling of the 5' RACE reads with MiXCR, one entry per CDR3 protein. The data show 15,000 to 20,000 distinct CDR3 sequences, roughly a tenth seen once. A word on this clonotype: Its antigen is not known.

Whole blood was used without fractionation, so all unsorted peripheral T cells were included. The RNA source was a 2.5 ml peripheral blood draw. The sequenced material came from blood. This receptor was identified in an adult in good health. The J gene is TRBJ2-6, the V gene TRBV6-1; a possible D gene is TRBD1 (6 bases). The CDR3 nucleotides are TGTGCCAGCAGTGGGGACATCTGGGCCAACGTCCTGACTTTC. As protein: CASSGDIWANVLTF.